This T cell receptor beta chain was sequenced in a study of CD8 T cells in ankylosing spondylitis. Notes on the study in general: The authors found the disease-linked clones to be CD8+ and relatively rare in peripheral blood. Made up of eight highly homologous variants, a TCR beta motif appeared characteristic of ankylosing spondylitis blood. The clones that were linked to disease were reported to be significantly enriched in matched synovial fluid samples from ankylosing spondylitis patients. Some of the motif variants had earlier been found in reactive arthritis patients' fluid and blood.

TCRdb re-called the 5' RACE reads with MiXCR, one entry per CDR3 protein. The sample consists of 500,000 to 550,000 distinct CDR3 sequences, roughly 12% of them appearing once. Germline loops: CDR1 MNHEY, CDR2 SVGAGI. V lost 0 bases and J 2 bases, leaving 10 bases between the germline ends. The CDR3 runs 15 residues. As concerns this clonotype: The antigen is not known.

Sequenced: blood, either unsorted or a sorted T cell fraction (not recorded which). This sequence joins TRBV6-5 and TRBJ1-2, with a tentative D call TRBD1 (6 bases). The receptor was derived from a male donor with ankylosing spondylitis. CDR3 nucleotides: TGTGCCAGCAGTTACTCGGGGGCCACAAACTATGGCTACACCTTC. Translated, it gives CASSYSGATNYGYTF.